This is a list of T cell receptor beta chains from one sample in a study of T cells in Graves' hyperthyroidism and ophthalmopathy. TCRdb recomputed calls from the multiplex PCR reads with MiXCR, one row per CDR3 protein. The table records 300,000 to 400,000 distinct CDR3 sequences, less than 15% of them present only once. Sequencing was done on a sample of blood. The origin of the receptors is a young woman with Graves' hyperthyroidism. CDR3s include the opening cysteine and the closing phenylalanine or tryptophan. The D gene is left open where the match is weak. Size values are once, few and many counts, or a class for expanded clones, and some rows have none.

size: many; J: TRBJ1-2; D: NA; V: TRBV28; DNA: TGTGCCAGCCGCTCCCGGGGGATTAACTATGGCTACACCTTC; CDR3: CASRSRGINYGYTF
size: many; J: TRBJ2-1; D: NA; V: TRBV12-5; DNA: TGTGCTAGTGCCGTAACAACTTACAATGAGCAGTTCTTC; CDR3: CASAVTTYNEQFF
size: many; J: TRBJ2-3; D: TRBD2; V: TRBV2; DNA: TGTGCCAGCAGTTTTCTAGCGGGACCCACAGATGCGCAGTATTTT; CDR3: CASSFLAGPTDAQYF
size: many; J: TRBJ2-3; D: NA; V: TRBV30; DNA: TGTGCCTGGAGTCAGCATAGCACAGATACGCAGTATTTT; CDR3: CAWSQHSTDTQYF
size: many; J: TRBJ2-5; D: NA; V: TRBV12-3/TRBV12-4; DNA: TGTGCCAGCAGCCCGGACGGCTCGTCGTGGGAGACCCAGTACTTC; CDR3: CASSPDGSSWETQYF
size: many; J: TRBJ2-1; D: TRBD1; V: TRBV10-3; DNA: TGTGCCATCACCAGGACAGGCAATGAGCAGTTCTTC; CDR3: CAITRTGNEQFF
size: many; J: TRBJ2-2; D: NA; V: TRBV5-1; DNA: TGCGCCAGCAGCTTGGTAGGCAGCCACAACACCGGGGAGCTGTTTTTT; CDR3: CASSLVGSHNTGELFF
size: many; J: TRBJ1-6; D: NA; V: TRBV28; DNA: TGTGCCAGCAAAGTGGGATCGGCCCGGTCACCCCTCCACTTT; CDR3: CASKVGSARSPLHF
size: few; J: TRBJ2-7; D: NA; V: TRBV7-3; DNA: TGTGCCAGCAGCTTAAATTCCGGGGATGGCGAGCAGTACTTC; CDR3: CASSLNSGDGEQYF
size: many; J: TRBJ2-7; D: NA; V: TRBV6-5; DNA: TGTGCCAGCAGTTACGGGTCGGGACTTACCTACGAGCAGTACTTC; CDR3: CASSYGSGLTYEQYF
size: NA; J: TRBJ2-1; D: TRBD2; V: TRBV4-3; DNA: TGCGCCAGCAACCCAGGGACTAGCGGTGGCGAGCAGTTCTTC; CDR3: CASNPGTSGGEQFF
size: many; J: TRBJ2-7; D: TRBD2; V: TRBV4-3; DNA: TGCGCCAGCAGCCAAGATACGGCTAGCGGGAGGGGTGGGGAGCAGTACTTC; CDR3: CASSQDTASGRGGEQYF
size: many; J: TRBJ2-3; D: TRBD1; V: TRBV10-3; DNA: TGTGCCATCAGCCCCGGGACAGACACAGATACGCAGTATTTT; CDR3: CAISPGTDTDTQYF
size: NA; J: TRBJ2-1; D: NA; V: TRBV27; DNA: TGTGCCAGCAGTTTGCGGCAGCACTTTGGGGATGAGCAGTTCTTC; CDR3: CASSLRQHFGDEQFF
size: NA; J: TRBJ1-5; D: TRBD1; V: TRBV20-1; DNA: TGCAGTGCTTCGAAGCAGGGGGCCGACCAGCCCCAGCATTTT; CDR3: CSASKQGADQPQHF
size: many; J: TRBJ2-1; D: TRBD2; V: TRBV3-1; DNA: TGTGCCAGCAGCTTGGGAGGGGCCAGTTCCTACAATGAGCAGTTCTTC; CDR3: CASSLGGASSYNEQFF
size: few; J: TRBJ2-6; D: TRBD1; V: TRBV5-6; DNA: TGTGCCAGCAGCTGGGGACAGGGGATCGCTGGGGCCAACGTCCTGACTTTC; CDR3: CASSWGQGIAGANVLTF
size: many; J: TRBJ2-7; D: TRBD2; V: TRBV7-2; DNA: TGTGCCAGCAGCCGGACTAGCCGCTCCTACGAGCAGTACTTC; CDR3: CASSRTSRSYEQYF
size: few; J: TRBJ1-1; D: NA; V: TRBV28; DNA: TGTGCCAGCAGTTTATCGCCCCAGGGAGGGCCCCACACTGAAGCTTTCTTT; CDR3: CASSLSPQGGPHTEAFF
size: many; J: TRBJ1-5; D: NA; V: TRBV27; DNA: TGTGCCAGCAGGGCTAGCACCTTATACGGTAATCAGCCCCAGCATTTT; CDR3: CASRASTLYGNQPQHF
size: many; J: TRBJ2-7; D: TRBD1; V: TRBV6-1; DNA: TGTGCCAGCAGTGAAGGGGGACAGGGTTTTGGGCAGTACTTC; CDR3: CASSEGGQGFGQYF
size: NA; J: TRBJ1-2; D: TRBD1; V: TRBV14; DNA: TGTGCCAGCAGCGAGGGGGCTACCTATGGCTACACCTTC; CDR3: CASSEGATYGYTF
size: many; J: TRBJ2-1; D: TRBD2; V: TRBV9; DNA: TGTGCCAGCAGCCCCCTAGCGGGAGGGGGCAATGAGCAGTTCTTC; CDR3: CASSPLAGGGNEQFF
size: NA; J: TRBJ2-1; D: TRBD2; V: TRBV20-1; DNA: TGCAGTGACCACGGACTAGCCAGGAATGAGCAGTTCTTC; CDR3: CSDHGLARNEQFF
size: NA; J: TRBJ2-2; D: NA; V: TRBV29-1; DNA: TGCAGCGTTGGCCCGGGTCTCGGGGAGCTGTTTTTT; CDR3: CSVGPGLGELFF
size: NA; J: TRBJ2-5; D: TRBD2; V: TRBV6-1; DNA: TGTGCCAGCAGCCAAGATCCCTCCCCCCGGACTAGCGGGAGGATAGGAGAGACCCAGTACTTC; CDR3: CASSQDPSPRTSGRIGETQYF
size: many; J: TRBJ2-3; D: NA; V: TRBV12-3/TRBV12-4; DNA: TGTGCCAGCAGTTTTAAGGGCACAGATACGCAGTATTTT; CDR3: CASSFKGTDTQYF
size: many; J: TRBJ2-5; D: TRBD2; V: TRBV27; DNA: TGTGCCAGCAGCCCTGGGACTAGCGGGAGACGGGAGACCCAGTACTTC; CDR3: CASSPGTSGRRETQYF
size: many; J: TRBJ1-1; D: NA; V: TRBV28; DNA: TGTGCCAGCAGTTTAGTGAACACTGAAGCTTTCTTT; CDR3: CASSLVNTEAFF
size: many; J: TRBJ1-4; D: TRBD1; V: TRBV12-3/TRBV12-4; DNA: TGTGCCAGCAGTCTGGACAGGGTTGGCGAAAAACTGTTTTTT; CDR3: CASSLDRVGEKLFF
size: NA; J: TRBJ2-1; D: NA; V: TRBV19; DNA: TGTGCCAGTAGTATTGCGAATTTAGGATTGAATGAGCAGTTCTTC; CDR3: CASSIANLGLNEQFF
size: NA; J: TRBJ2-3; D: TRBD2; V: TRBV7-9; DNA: TGTGCCAGCAGGCGGACTAGCGGAGATACGCAGTATTTT; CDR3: CASRRTSGDTQYF
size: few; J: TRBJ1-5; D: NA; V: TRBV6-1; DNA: TGTGCCAGCACGGATGGCAGGGCCCAGCATTTT; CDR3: CASTDGRAQHF
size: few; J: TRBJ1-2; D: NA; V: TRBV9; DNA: TGTGCCAGCAGCGCTGCTCCGGCAACTGAAGGCTACACCTTC; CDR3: CASSAAPATEGYTF
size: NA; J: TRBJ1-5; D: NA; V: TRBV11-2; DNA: TGTGCCAGCAGCCAAAAGGTCGATCAGCCCCAGCATTTT; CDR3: CASSQKVDQPQHF
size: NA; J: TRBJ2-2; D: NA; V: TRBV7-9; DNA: TGTGCCAGCAGCCGATGGACCGCCTCGAACACCGGGGAGCTGTTTTTT; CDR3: CASSRWTASNTGELFF
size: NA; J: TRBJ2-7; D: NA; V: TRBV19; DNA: TGTGCCAGTAGTATCTGGGGGAAAACCTACGAGCAGTGCTTC; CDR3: CASSIWGKTYEQCF
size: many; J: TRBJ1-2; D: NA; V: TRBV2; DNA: TGTGCCAGCAGTGATAGAAGGGGGACGTATGGCTACACCTTC; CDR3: CASSDRRGTYGYTF
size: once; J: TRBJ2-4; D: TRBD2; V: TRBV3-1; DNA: TGTGCCAGCAGCCTTGGTCGGCGGGGGGATTACATTCAGTACTTC; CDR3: CASSLGRRGDYIQYF
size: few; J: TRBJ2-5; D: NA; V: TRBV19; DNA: TGTGCCAGTAGTCGCCCGGGACCTTGGACCCAGTACTTC; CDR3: CASSRPGPWTQYF
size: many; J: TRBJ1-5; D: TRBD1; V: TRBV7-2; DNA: TGTGCCAGCAGCTTAGCTTCAGGGGGGAATCAGCCCCAGCATTTT; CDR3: CASSLASGGNQPQHF
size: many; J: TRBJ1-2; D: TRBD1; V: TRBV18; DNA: TGTGCCAGCTCAAACCCAGGGGGCGCCTATGGCTACACCTTC; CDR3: CASSNPGGAYGYTF
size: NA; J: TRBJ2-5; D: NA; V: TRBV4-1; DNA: TGCGCCAGCAGCCTGACAGTACAGGGAGAGACCCAGTACTTC; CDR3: CASSLTVQGETQYF
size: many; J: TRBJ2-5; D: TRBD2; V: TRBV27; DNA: TGTGCCAGCAGTTTAAGCTGGGGGGGATGGGAGACCCAGTACTTC; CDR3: CASSLSWGGWETQYF
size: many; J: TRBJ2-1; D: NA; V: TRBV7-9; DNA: TGTGCCAGCTCGGGCCCCTCGGCTTACAATGAGCAGTTCTTC; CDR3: CASSGPSAYNEQFF